The 22 T cell receptor beta chains presented below share a single source sample, sequenced in a study of cytomegalovirus exposure and HLA in healthy donors. Assay used: immunoSEQ multiplex PCR; TCRdb lists only in-frame clones, some missing. The sample yields about 130,000 clones, approximately 89% seen once. Sequencing used PBMCs. The receptors derive from a young woman in good health and CMV-seropositive.

The chain combines TRBV5-1 with TRBJ2-7, with 8 bases fitting TRBD2. The V and J ends lost 0 bases and 6 bases, in that order; junction bases with no gene match: 11. The CDR3 length is 16 residues. Germline loops: CDR1 SGHRS, CDR2 YFSETQ. CDR3 loop: CASSLVAGRGGSEQYF. Here the CDR3 DNA reads TGCGCCAGCAGCTTGGTTGCAGGCCGGGGGGGCAGCGAGCAGTACTTC. The variable domain in full, completed from reference TRBV5-1 and TRBJ2-7, reads KAGVTQTPRYLIKTRGQQVTLSCSPISGHRSVSWYQQTPGQGLQFLFEYFSETQRNKGNFPGRFSGRQFSNSRSEMNVSTLELGDSALYLCASSLVAGRGGSEQYFGPGTRLTVT.

V and J are TRBV4-2 and TRBJ1-5, with 8 bases that match TRBD1. The germline CDR1 and CDR2 sequences are LGHNA and YNFKEQ. V shed 4 bases, J shed 2 bases, and the junction held 16 bases outside the gene matches. The CDR3 extends over 19 amino acids. The CDR3 sequence: CASSPLRTGTRSGNQPQHF. CDR3 DNA: TGTGCCAGCAGCCCACTGAGGACAGGGACTCGGAGCGGCAATCAGCCCCAGCATTTT.

V gene TRBV28 combines with J gene TRBJ1-2, with D hard to call. CDR1 and CDR2 from the germline V gene are MDHEN and SYDVKM. The CDR3 contains 12 residues. The ends were cut back, 5 bases at V and 2 bases at J, with 6 bases in the middle. The chain's CDR3 is CASSRENYGYTF. DNA of the CDR3: TGTGCCAGCAGTCGGGAAAACTATGGCTACACCTTC.

V is TRBV5-1 and J is TRBJ1-1; TRBD1 might be the D (5 bases). Trimming removed 3 bases from V and 10 bases from J, with 16 bases in between. The CDR3 spans 13 residues. Germline loops: CDR1 SGHRS, CDR2 YFSETQ. Here the CDR3 reads CASSSDTLGGAFF. The CDR3 DNA sequence: TGCGCCAGCAGCTCCGACACCCTCGGGGGAGCTTTCTTT. Drawing the rest from reference TRBV5-1 and TRBJ1-1, the complete variable domain is KAGVTQTPRYLIKTRGQQVTLSCSPISGHRSVSWYQQTPGQGLQFLFEYFSETQRNKGNFPGRFSGRQFSNSRSEMNVSTLELGDSALYLCASSSDTLGGAFFGQGTRLTVV.

The rearrangement uses TRBV28 and TRBJ1-1; TRBD1 might be the D (5 bases). Trimming stripped 2 bases from V and 4 bases from J, with 8 bases between. The germline gives CDR1 MDHEN, CDR2 SYDVKM. CDR3 length equals 13 residues. CDR3 sequence reads: CASSLGGSTEAFF. CDR3 DNA sequence: TGTGCCAGCAGTTTAGGGGGGTCCACTGAAGCTTTCTTT. Using reference TRBV28 and TRBJ1-1 for the parts outside the CDR3, the full variable domain is DVKVTQSSRYLVKRTGEKVFLECVQDMDHENMFWYRQDPGLGLRLIYFSYDVKMKEKGDIPEGYSVSREKKERFSLILESASTNQTSMYLCASSLGGSTEAFFGQGTRLTVV.

This rearrangement joins TRBV28 to TRBJ2-5, with TRBD1 identical over 7 bases. This CDR3 region has 15 residues. Germline assignment: CDR1 MDHEN and CDR2 SYDVKM. With 4 bases clipped from V and 2 bases from J, the junction kept 7 bases outside the gene matches. CDR3 residues: CASSSDRVVQETQYF. The CDR3 DNA reads TGTGCCAGCAGTTCTGACAGGGTCGTTCAAGAGACCCAGTACTTC.

The chain couples TRBV7-8 to TRBJ1-6; D is uncertain. V was trimmed by 5 bases and J by 1 base, leaving 15 bases between them. Germline V gene lookup returns CDR1 SGHVS and CDR2 FQNEAQ. This CDR3 has 17 residues. The CDR3 nucleotides are TGTGCCAGCAGCGATACGTCTGCGAGATCCTATAATTCACCCCTCCACTTT. Protein sequence: CASSDTSARSYNSPLHF.

The CDR3, as DNA: TGCGCCAGCAGCCTCCTTTCCCCCCGGGACACTGAAGCTTTCTTT. As protein: CASSLLSPRDTEAFF. V is TRBV4-1 and J is TRBJ1-1; D ambiguous. CDR1 is MGHRA and CDR2 is YSYEKL in the germline V gene. Trimming removed 4 bases at V and 3 bases at J, with 15 bases between. The CDR3 is 15 amino acids.

V gene TRBV6-1 combines with J gene TRBJ2-7; tentative D call: TRBD2 (5 bases). Trimming left V 1 base short and J 1 base short, with 11 bases between. CDR1 is MNHNS and CDR2 is SASEGT in the germline V gene. This CDR3 has 15 residues. The CDR3 loop reads CASSEGASRSYEQYF. CDR3 DNA sequence: TGTGCCAGCAGTGAAGGGGCTAGCCGGTCCTACGAGCAGTACTTC.

The chain recombines TRBV5-5 with TRBJ2-7, with a weak D call TRBD1 (6 bases). With 1 base removed from V and 7 bases from J, the gap between germline ends came to 18 bases. This CDR3 is built from 15 residues. Germline V gene sequence: CDR1 SGHKS, CDR2 YYEKEE (reference sequence). The CDR3 reads CASSLQDRQETEQYF. DNA of the CDR3: TGTGCCAGCAGCTTGCAAGACCGACAGGAAACTGAGCAGTACTTC.

The rearrangement links TRBV2 to TRBJ1-4, with a possible D match to TRBD1 (5 bases). V lost 6 bases and J 3 bases, leaving 8 bases between the germline ends. The CDR3 length is 13 residues. Germline CDR1 and CDR2: SNHLY and FYNNEI. The DNA of the CDR3 is TGTGCCAGCAGGGGGGACTCTAATGAAAAACTGTTTTTT. It encodes CASRGDSNEKLFF. Together with reference TRBV2 and TRBJ1-4, the CDR3 gives the full variable domain: EPEVTQTPSHQVTQMGQEVILRCVPISNHLYFYWYRQILGQKVEFLVSFYNNEISEKSEIFDDQFSVERPDGSNFTLKIRSTKLEDSAMYFCASRGDSNEKLFFGSGTQLSVL.

This chain connects TRBV5-8 to TRBJ2-7; tentative D call: TRBD1 (6 bases). With 3 bases removed from V and 2 bases from J, the gap between germline ends came to 12 bases. In germline, CDR1 is SGHTS, CDR2 YDEGEE. The CDR3 runs 14 residues. CDR3 nucleotide sequence: TGTGCCAGCAGCTGGACGGACAGACCCTACGAGCAGTACTTC. This gives the protein CASSWTDRPYEQYF.

CDR3 loop: CAWDAQGYEQYF. CDR3 DNA sequence: TGTGCCTGGGACGCACAGGGCTACGAGCAGTACTTC. V usage is TRBV30 and J usage is TRBJ2-7; D may be TRBD1 (6 bases). CDR1 GTSNPN and CDR2 SVGIG come from the germline V gene (reference sequence). The germline V and J ends were trimmed by 5 bases and 3 bases, with 11 bases remaining between them. This CDR3 spans 12 amino acids.

The V gene is TRBV19, the J gene TRBJ2-1; a weak D match, TRBD1 (6 bases). The V end lost 3 bases, the J end lost 3 bases, and 15 bases lay between the germline ends. The CDR3 extends over 16 amino acids. CDR1 LNHDA and CDR2 SQIVND come from the germline V gene (reference sequence). The chain's CDR3 is CASSITAGAFYNEQFF. Written as DNA, the CDR3 is TGTGCCAGTAGTATCACCGCAGGGGCCTTCTACAATGAGCAGTTCTTC.

V and J are TRBV18 and TRBJ2-7; the D gene is possibly TRBD2 (5 bases). Between the trimmed V and J ends, which lost 2 bases and 0 bases, there was a span of 14 bases. CDR3 length: 16 amino acids. Looked up from germline, CDR1 is KGHSH and CDR2 is LQKENI. Written as DNA, the CDR3 is TGTGCCAGCTCACCAAACGTTGGGAGTAGCTCCTACGAGCAGTACTTC. Its translation: CASSPNVGSSSYEQYF.

This chain uses TRBV19 with TRBJ2-1, with 8 bases identical to TRBD2. The CDR3 has 15 amino acids. V lost 3 bases and J lost 1; bases outside the gene matches: 2. CDR1 and CDR2 (germline): LNHDA, SQIVND (reference sequence). The CDR3 region is CASSMGGGSYNEQFF. The CDR3 nucleotides read TGTGCCAGTAGTATGGGCGGGGGGTCCTACAATGAGCAGTTCTTC.

The table lists this clone with a few counts. The V call is TRBV18, the J call TRBJ2-3; TRBD1 is a possible D gene (5 bases). The V end was cut by 3 bases, the J end by 5 bases, with 12 bases between. CDR3 size: 14 residues. CDR1 and CDR2 from the germline V gene are KGHSH and LQKENI. CDR3 in amino acids: CASSPQGTGDTQYF. In DNA form, the CDR3 reads TGTGCCAGCTCACCTCAGGGAACAGGAGATACGCAGTATTTT.

The V gene is TRBV7-9, the J gene TRBJ2-7; the match to TRBD1 covers 10 bases. Trimming took 5 bases from V and 4 from J; bases not matched to a gene: 11. The CDR3 length is 16 residues. Germline CDR1 reads SEHNR; CDR2 reads FQNEAQ (reference sequence). This chain's CDR3 is CASSPTPGQGPYEQYF. The CDR3, as DNA: TGTGCCAGCAGCCCCACTCCGGGACAGGGGCCGTACGAGCAGTACTTC. Full variable domain (remainder filled in from reference TRBV7-9 and TRBJ2-7): DTGVSQNPRHKITKRGQNVTFRCDPISEHNRLYWYRQTLGQGPEFLTYFQNEAQLEKSRLLSDRFSAERPKGSFSTLEIQRTEQGDSAMYLCASSPTPGQGPYEQYFGPGTRLTVT.

The CDR3, as DNA: TGTGCCAGCAGCACTAGGACCTACGGGACAGGGGATTCACCCCTCCACTTT. Translated, it gives CASSTRTYGTGDSPLHF. This chain links TRBV13 with TRBJ1-6; TRBD1 agrees at 10 bases. From germline, CDR1 is PRHDT and CDR2 FYEKMQ (reference sequence). The CDR3 runs 17 residues. The V segment lost 5 bases and the J segment 8 bases; nucleotides outside the gene matches: 12.

The V call is TRBV7-2, the J call TRBJ2-5; TRBD2 aligns across 10 bases. The junction had 2 bases not matched to a gene; V was cut back by 3 bases and J by 1 base. The germline CDR1 and CDR2 sequences are SGHTA and FQGNSA. The CDR3 has 15 residues. The CDR3 is CASSFTSGAQETQYF. The CDR3 DNA is TGTGCCAGCAGCTTTACTAGCGGGGCCCAAGAGACCCAGTACTTC.

The chain has TRBV2 and TRBJ1-5; possible D gene TRBD1, 6 bases. This CDR3 is 15 amino acids long. Between the trimmed V and J ends, which lost 5 bases and 6 bases, there was a span of 17 bases. Germline CDR1 and CDR2: SNHLY and FYNNEI. The CDR3 here is CASSWGPGLTQPQHF. DNA for the CDR3: TGTGCCAGCAGTTGGGGGCCAGGGCTTACTCAGCCCCAGCATTTT.

This chain joins TRBV6-5 and TRBJ1-1; D unclear. V shed 0 bases and J shed 0 bases, with 8 bases lying between them. CDR1 and CDR2 (germline): MNHEY, SVGAGI. This CDR3 has 15 amino acids. The DNA for the CDR3 is TGTGCCAGCAGTTACTCGGTCAGGTTGAACACTGAAGCTTTCTTT. It specifies CASSYSVRLNTEAFF.